These 10 T cell receptor beta chains came from one sample sequenced in a study of blood T cell repertoires in COVID-19. Assay: immunoSEQ multiplex PCR; the TCRdb copy retains only in-frame clones and omits some. The sample shows over 95,000 clones, approximately 90% of them seen only once. Input material: peripheral blood. The receptors stem from a human donor with acute or convalescent COVID-19. The donor label of this sample is uncertain.

The CDR3 here is CASSQDRLYEQYF. DNA of the CDR3: TGTGCCAGCAGCCAAGATCGGTTATACGAGCAGTACTTC. The V call is TRBV4-2, the J call TRBJ2-7; D remains unclear. V was clipped by 0 bases and J by 4 bases, with 7 bases between them. Germline-derived CDR1 and CDR2 are LGHNA and YNFKEQ. The CDR3 runs 13 residues.

This clone has only one observation. A junction boundary mismatches the germline segment, possibly from a read error. The chain recombines TRBV5-8 with TRBJ1-5; D might be TRBD1 (5 bases). Germline values: CDR1 SGHTS, CDR2 YDEGEE. This CDR3 is 17 amino acids long. CDR3 coding DNA: TGTGCCAGCAGTTTGGCCGTTGCGACAGCGAGCAATCAGCCCCAGCATTTT. It yields the protein CASSLAVATASNQPQHF. Together with reference TRBV5-8 and TRBJ1-5, the CDR3 gives the full variable domain: EAGVTQSPTHLIKTRGQQATLRCSPISGHTSVYWYQQALGLGLQFLLWYDEGEERNRGNFPPRFSGRQFPNYSSELNVNALELEDSALYLCASSLAVATASNQPQHFGDGTRLSIL.

The chain links TRBV2 to TRBJ1-2; D is unclear. Germline lookup yields CDR1 SNHLY and CDR2 FYNNEI. Between the trimmed V and J ends, which lost 4 bases and 4 bases, there was a span of 19 bases. This CDR3 spans 16 amino acids. Here the CDR3 reads CASSVSPREWGYGYTF. CDR3 DNA sequence: TGTGCCAGCAGTGTCTCCCCCCGGGAGTGGGGCTATGGCTACACCTTC.

The rearrangement uses TRBV19 and TRBJ2-7, with D possibly matching TRBD1 (5 bases). Germline V gives CDR1 LNHDA, CDR2 SQIVND (reference sequence). Deletions cut 7 bases from V and 2 bases from J, with 15 bases between. CDR3 size: 14 residues. In DNA, the CDR3 is TGTGCCAGTACCCCGACAGAAGTACCCTACGAGCAGTACTTC. Its translation is CASTPTEVPYEQYF. The complete variable domain, with remaining parts taken from reference TRBV19 and TRBJ2-7, reads DGGITQSPKYLFRKEGQNVTLSCEQNLNHDAMYWYRQDPGQGLRLIYYSQIVNDFQKGDIAEGYSVSREKKESFPLTVTSAQKNPTAFYLCASTPTEVPYEQYFGPGTRLTVT.

The rearrangement links TRBV30 to TRBJ1-6; weak D call: TRBD1 (5 bases). This CDR3 has 15 residues. Germline V gene lookup returns CDR1 GTSNPN and CDR2 SVGIG (reference sequence). The ends were cut back, 5 bases at V and 5 bases at J, with 16 bases in the middle. The CDR3 nucleotides are TGTGCCTGGCCCCCCAGGGAAATAAATAATTCACCCCTCCACTTT. Protein: CAWPPREINNSPLHF.

The rearrangement joins TRBV28 to TRBJ1-3, with D possibly TRBD1 on 5 matching bases. The CDR3 is 12 amino acids. The germline gives CDR1 MDHEN, CDR2 SYDVKM. With 7 bases removed from V and 7 bases from J, the gap between germline ends came to 11 bases. The CDR3 loop reads CASNHRWNTIYF. CDR3 nucleotides: TGTGCCAGCAATCACAGGTGGAACACCATATATTTT. The variable domain in full, with the rest retrieved from reference TRBV28 and TRBJ1-3, is DVKVTQSSRYLVKRTGEKVFLECVQDMDHENMFWYRQDPGLGLRLIYFSYDVKMKEKGDIPEGYSVSREKKERFSLILESASTNQTSMYLCASNHRWNTIYFGEGSWLTVV.

This chain uses TRBV4-2 with TRBJ1-2, with TRBD1 matching over 7 bases. This CDR3 is 18 amino acids long. Trimming took 5 bases from V and 4 from J; bases not matched to a gene: 19. Germline lookup yields CDR1 LGHNA and CDR2 YNFKEQ. The CDR3 DNA reads TGTGCCAGCAGCGCCCACCGACAGGGTTGGGGGAGTGGCTATGGCTACACCTTC. Protein product: CASSAHRQGWGSGYGYTF.

The chain has TRBV2 and TRBJ2-3; perhaps TRBD2 as D (6 bases). Germline V CDR1 and CDR2: SNHLY, FYNNEI. The CDR3 covers 13 residues. CDR3: CAKQNGGTDTQYF. CDR3 in DNA: TGTGCTAAGCAAAATGGAGGGACAGATACGCAGTATTTT.

This chain joins TRBV18 and TRBJ2-7; a possible D gene is TRBD2 (6 bases). Trimming removed 3 bases at V and 3 bases at J, with 6 bases between. Germline CDR1 is KGHSH and CDR2 is LQKENI. The CDR3 runs 12 residues. The CDR3: CASSPTSYEQYF. The CDR3 DNA follows: TGTGCCAGCTCACCGACTAGCTACGAGCAGTACTTC.

V gene TRBV3-1 (or the pseudogene TRBV3-2) combines with J gene TRBJ1-3, with D uncertain. The V end lost 3 bases, the J end lost 2 bases, and 11 bases lay between the germline ends. CDR3 size: 15 residues. Germline V gives CDR1 LGHDT, CDR2 YNNKEL (reference sequence). This CDR3 is CASSHRADAGNTIYF. In nucleotides, the CDR3 is TGTGCCAGCAGCCACCGAGCGGATGCTGGAAACACCATATATTTT.